The entry below gives a single TCR beta chain sequence along with its context. These data belong to a study of blood T cell repertoires in COVID-19. Study at large: Sites across the United States, Italy and Spain contributed samples from acute and convalescent COVID-19. T cells, B-cell-depleted T cells, or PBMCs supplied cDNA or gDNA.

Profiled with immunoSEQ multiplex PCR; TCRdb holds only in-frame clones, not every one. The data hold about 81,000 clones, with about nine tenths observed a single time. The CDR3 is made up of 15 amino acids. From germline, CDR1 is SGHRS and CDR2 YFSETQ. V shed 7 bases and J shed 7 bases, with 18 bases lying between them. J is TRBJ1-6 and V is TRBV5-1; D remains ambiguous. The sample consisted of peripheral blood. This clonotype originated in a woman between 45 and 60 years old in a cohort sampled during active COVID-19. Written as DNA, the CDR3 is TGCGCCAGCCCCCCCCCGGGGTCGCGGAATTCACCCCTCCACTTT. Its protein is CASPPPGSRNSPLHF.